These 30 T cell receptor beta chains were all obtained from the same sample, sequenced in a study of CD8 T cells in Susac syndrome. An amount of RNA that ranged from roughly 0.45 to 1 ug was reverse transcribed with random hexamers. One entry per CDR3 protein, called by TCRdb with MiXCR from the immunoSEQ multiplex PCR reads. The table shows 150,000 to 200,000 distinct CDR3 sequences, with about 90% occurring only once. The specimen sequenced was CD4+ T cells from PBMCs. These receptors came from a human donor in good health.

As DNA, the CDR3 is TGTGCCAGCAGCCCCCTTACCGGGACAGGGGGCTACGAGCAGTACTTC. Its translation: CASSPLTGTGGYEQYF. The chain recombines TRBV6-6 with TRBJ2-7; TRBD1 matches at 11 bases. Trimming cost V 6 bases and J 3 bases; bases outside gene matches: 10. Germline V CDR1 and CDR2: MNHNY, SVGAGI (reference sequence). The CDR3 contains 16 residues.

CDR3 sequence reads: CATSRAGRGVLQPQHF. CDR3 DNA sequence: TGTGCCACCAGCAGAGCGGGGCGGGGGGTTCTTCAGCCCCAGCATTTT. The gene calls are TRBV15 and TRBJ1-5; possible D gene TRBD1, 5 bases. CDR1 is LNHNV and CDR2 is YYDKDF in the germline V gene (reference sequence). The length of the CDR3 is 16 residues. The V end lost 1 base, the J end lost 6 bases, and 16 bases lay between the germline ends.

This chain joins TRBV30 and TRBJ1-6, with a tentative D call TRBD1 (6 bases). CDR1 is GTSNPN and CDR2 is SVGIG in the germline V gene (reference sequence). V was shortened by 2 bases and J by 7 bases, with 12 bases between the two germline ends. CDR3 length: 14 amino acids. Here the CDR3 reads CAWSTTGRNSPLHF. CDR3 sequence (DNA): TGTGCCTGGAGTACGACAGGAAGGAATTCACCCCTCCACTTT.

This clonotype has only a few counts. This chain links TRBV11-1 with TRBJ2-3, with 8 bases identical to TRBD1. The CDR3 covers 13 residues. CDR1 is SGHAT and CDR2 is FQDESV in the germline V gene (reference sequence). The trim removed 6 bases at V and 8 bases at J, leaving 7 bases unmatched. CDR3 in amino acids: CASRPRTGRTQYF. The CDR3 DNA sequence: TGTGCCAGCAGACCTAGGACAGGGCGTACGCAGTATTTT.

The CDR3 DNA reads as TGTGCCAGCAGTTACTCGAGCGGCAGGGTAGGACTAGCGGGGGAGACAGATACGCAGTATTTT. It translates to CASSYSSGRVGLAGETDTQYF. The V gene is TRBV6-5, the J gene TRBJ2-3, with 13 bases identical to TRBD2. Germline values: CDR1 MNHEY, CDR2 SVGAGI. CDR3 length: 21 amino acids. With V trimmed by 0 bases and J by 3 bases, 15 bases remained unmatched.

The chain has TRBV7-8 and TRBJ1-3; the D gene is possibly TRBD1 (5 bases). Trimming left V 5 bases short and J 3 bases short, with 11 bases between. Per germline, CDR1 SGHVS and CDR2 FQNEAQ. The CDR3 spans 14 residues. The CDR3 nucleotides read TGTGCCAGCAGCGCGGGACTAGTTGGAAACACCATATATTTT. Translation gives CASSAGLVGNTIYF.

This CDR3 is CASTQDASGYEQYF. CDR3 nucleotide sequence: TGTGCCAGTACCCAGGACGCATCGGGTTACGAGCAGTACTTC. The chain uses TRBV19 and TRBJ2-7, with no clear D. Trimming shortened V by 7 bases and J by 4 bases, and 17 bases separated the two germline ends. The CDR3 is made up of 14 amino acids. Germline-derived CDR1 and CDR2 are LNHDA and SQIVND (reference sequence).

V is TRBV6-1 and J is TRBJ2-6; no reliable D call. In germline, CDR1 is MNHNS, CDR2 SASEGT. The length of the CDR3 is 15 residues. V was shortened by 4 bases and J by 0 bases, with 7 bases between the two germline ends. In nucleotides, the CDR3 is TGTGCCAGCAGTGTGGACGTCTCTGGGGCCAACGTCCTGACTTTC. This translates into CASSVDVSGANVLTF.

The V and J genes are TRBV7-2 and TRBJ2-1, with 12 positions matching TRBD2. The trim removed 2 bases at V and 1 base at J, leaving 3 bases unmatched. In germline, CDR1 is SGHTA, CDR2 FQGNSA. The CDR3 is 17 amino acids. CDR3 coding DNA: TGTGCCAGCAGCTTATCGACTAGCGGGGGTTCCTACAATGAGCAGTTCTTC. Translation gives CASSLSTSGGSYNEQFF.

The CDR3 DNA reads TGTGCCACCAGTGATTTAGGGACTAGCGGCTTCGATGAGCAGTTCTTC. Encoded protein: CATSDLGTSGFDEQFF. The gene calls are TRBV24-1 and TRBJ2-1; TRBD2 matches 11 bases. This CDR3 contains 16 residues. The germline V gene has CDR1 KGHDR and CDR2 SFDVKD. Trimming at V came to 1 base and at J to 8 bases, leaving 6 bases not matched to a gene.

CDR3: CASSSGRSTDTQYF. The DNA of the CDR3 is TGTGCCAGCAGTTCCGGCAGGAGCACAGATACGCAGTATTTT. The J gene is TRBJ2-3, the V gene TRBV6-6; D ambiguous. CDR1 and CDR2 from the germline V gene are MNHNY and SVGAGI (reference sequence). Deletions cut 4 bases from V and 0 bases from J, with 8 bases between. CDR3 length: 14 residues.

The chain has TRBV28 and TRBJ2-3; 7 positions match TRBD2. V trimming: 4 bases; J trimming: 4 bases; junction bases outside the gene matches: 5. The CDR3 contains 14 residues. Looked up from germline, CDR1 is MDHEN and CDR2 is SYDVKM. CDR3 sequence: CASSSGGGPDTQYF. For the CDR3, the DNA is TGTGCCAGCAGTTCGGGAGGAGGGCCAGATACGCAGTATTTT.

This clonotype was picked up a small number of times. The rearrangement uses TRBV28 and TRBJ2-7, with D maybe TRBD1 (7 bases). The V gene lost 5 bases and the J gene lost 3 bases, with 8 bases spanning the gap. The CDR3 length is 12 residues. The V gene's germline CDR1 is MDHEN and CDR2 SYDVKM. The CDR3 region has the DNA TGTGCCAGCAGTCAGGGGGGCTACGAGCAGTACTTC. It yields the protein CASSQGGYEQYF.

This chain uses TRBV7-2 with TRBJ2-5; D might be TRBD2 (5 bases). CDR3 length: 13 amino acids. V was cut by 2 bases and J by 4 bases, with 8 bases left in between. Germline V gene data show CDR1 as SGHTA and CDR2 as FQGNSA. CDR3 DNA sequence: TGTGCCAGCAGCTTATGGGCGGGAGAGACCCAGTACTTC. Amino acid sequence: CASSLWAGETQYF.

This clonotype was counted between two and nine times. The chain has TRBV7-3 and TRBJ2-5; D ambiguous. This CDR3 contains 11 residues. Germline CDR1 is SGHTA and CDR2 is FQGTGA. Trimming cost V 4 bases and J 2 bases, with 2 bases left between them. This chain's CDR3 is CASSSQETQYF. CDR3 nucleotides: TGTGCCAGCAGCTCGCAAGAGACCCAGTACTTC.

J is TRBJ2-7 and V is TRBV28; D not resolved. V was cut by 2 bases and J by 6 bases, with 5 bases left in between. The CDR3 is made up of 11 amino acids. Germline CDR1 and CDR2: MDHEN and SYDVKM. Written as DNA, the CDR3 is TGTGCCAGCAGTTTACGAGTCGAGCAGTACTTC. It yields the protein CASSLRVEQYF.

This clonotype was recorded once. The rearrangement uses TRBV5-1 and TRBJ2-7; TRBD1 might be the D (6 bases). The V end lost 0 bases, the J end lost 0 bases, and 10 bases lay between the germline ends. Germline loops: CDR1 SGHRS, CDR2 YFSETQ. This CDR3 region has 15 residues. The CDR3 spells CASSLALGGSYEQYF. DNA for the CDR3: TGCGCCAGCAGCTTGGCGTTAGGGGGCTCCTACGAGCAGTACTTC.

V is TRBV5-1 and J is TRBJ2-7; D may correspond to TRBD1 or TRBD2 (6 bases each). This CDR3 spans 14 amino acids. Trimming cost V 2 bases and J 0 bases, with 9 bases left between them. Germline CDR1 is SGHRS and CDR2 is YFSETQ. CDR3 coding DNA: TGCGCCAGCAGCTTAACGGGGGCCTCCTACGAGCAGTACTTC. Amino acids: CASSLTGASYEQYF.

This chain joins TRBV5-1 and TRBJ1-3; D is unclear. The CDR3 sequence is 16 residues long. CDR1 and CDR2 (germline): SGHRS, YFSETQ. The V and J ends lost 1 base and 4 bases respectively, with 15 bases between them. The CDR3 nucleotides are TGCGCCAGCAGCTTGTTCAGCGGCCCGGCGGGAAACACCATATATTTT. Protein: CASSLFSGPAGNTIYF. Based on the CDR3 plus reference TRBV5-1 and TRBJ1-3, the full variable domain is KAGVTQTPRYLIKTRGQQVTLSCSPISGHRSVSWYQQTPGQGLQFLFEYFSETQRNKGNFPGRFSGRQFSNSRSEMNVSTLELGDSALYLCASSLFSGPAGNTIYFGEGSWLTVV.

The chain joins TRBV6-4 to TRBJ2-3, with 7 bases matching TRBD2. The V gene end was trimmed by 9 bases and the J gene end by 4 bases; junction bases not matched to a gene: 13. In germline, CDR1 is MRHNA, CDR2 SNTAGT. The CDR3 extends over 15 amino acids. In nucleotides, the CDR3 is TGTGCCAGTAGAGCGGGACGCCAGATCCCAGATACGCAGTATTTT. Residues: CASRAGRQIPDTQYF.

The rearrangement links TRBV7-2 to TRBJ2-2; TRBD1 aligns across 8 bases. Trimming removed 7 bases from V and 7 bases from J; junction bases left unmatched: 17. The CDR3 sequence is 17 residues long. Germline loops: CDR1 SGHTA, CDR2 FQGNSA. The CDR3 sequence is CASTRNMGPGGDGELFF. The CDR3 DNA reads as TGTGCCAGCACCCGCAACATGGGGCCAGGGGGCGACGGGGAGCTGTTTTTT.

About this clonotype itself: A read error may produce the germline difference seen at one junction end. The chain has TRBV6-6 and TRBJ1-2; the D is unclear. Germline V gene sequence: CDR1 MNHNY, CDR2 SVGAGI (reference sequence). The CDR3 length is 9 residues. CDR3 sequence reads: CASSYPEYF. In DNA, the CDR3 is TGTGCCAGCAGTTACCCCGAGTACTTC.

This clonotype was recorded once. In DNA form, the CDR3 reads TGCAGTGCTAGACCCGGGACTAGCGGGAGAACCTACGAGCAGTACTTC. Translated: CSARPGTSGRTYEQYF. The J gene is TRBJ2-7, the V gene TRBV20-1; 14 bases are shared with TRBD2. With 2 bases clipped from V and 2 bases from J, the junction kept 5 bases outside the gene matches. CDR1 is DFQATT, CDR2 SNEGSKA, per germline (reference sequence). This CDR3 contains 16 residues.

This clonotype was counted a few times. This sequence joins TRBV6-1 and TRBJ1-2; D call uncertain. This CDR3 is built from 10 residues. Germline V lookup: CDR1 MNHNS, CDR2 SASEGT. Between the trimmed V and J ends, which lost 4 bases and 8 bases, there was a span of 5 bases. The CDR3 loop reads CASSGGGYTF. The DNA of the CDR3 is TGTGCCAGCAGTGGCGGGGGCTACACCTTC.

V and J are TRBV29-1 and TRBJ2-7, with 9 bases aligning to TRBD1. The CDR3 totals 14 residues. After removal of 5 bases from V and 2 bases from J, the junction contained 7 bases not matched to a gene. CDR1 SQVTM and CDR2 ANQGSEA come from the germline V gene. CDR3 DNA sequence: TGCAGCGTTACCGGACAGGGGAACCCCTACGAGCAGTACTTC. This codes for CSVTGQGNPYEQYF.

The chain carries TRBV2 and TRBJ1-4; the match to TRBD1 covers 7 bases. V trimming: 8 bases; J trimming: 16 bases; junction bases outside the gene matches: 7. The CDR3 is made up of 10 amino acids. From germline, CDR1 is SNHLY and CDR2 FYNNEI. The CDR3 reads CASAGGQPFF. In DNA, the CDR3 is TGTGCCAGCGCAGGGGGGCAGCCGTTTTTT. The complete variable domain, with remaining parts taken from reference TRBV2 and TRBJ1-4, reads EPEVTQTPSHQVTQMGQEVILRCVPISNHLYFYWYRQILGQKVEFLVSFYNNEISEKSEIFDDQFSVERPDGSNFTLKIRSTKLEDSAMYFCASAGGQPFFGSGTQLSVL.

The chain has TRBV12-3 or TRBV12-4 and TRBJ2-3; the match to TRBD1 covers 7 bases. The CDR3 contains 14 residues. The J segment lost 8 bases and the V segment lost 7 bases, leaving 12 bases of the junction unmatched. The CDR3 DNA reads TGTGCCAGCACCCCCCAAGAGGGGGCAGCTACGCAGTATTTT. This translates into CASTPQEGAATQYF.

V usage is TRBV6-5 and J usage is TRBJ2-1; 8 bases align to TRBD2. The CDR3 contains 15 residues. Germline lookup yields CDR1 MNHEY and CDR2 SVGAGI. V shed 3 bases and J 3 bases; nucleotides not matched to a gene: 4. The CDR3, as DNA: TGTGCCAGCAGTTATCGGGGACTAGTCTACAATGAGCAGTTCTTC. This codes for CASSYRGLVYNEQFF.

The rearrangement uses TRBV10-3 and TRBJ2-5; D is possibly TRBD1 or TRBD2 (5 bases each). V shed 4 bases and J shed 2 bases, with 11 bases lying between them. CDR1 is ENHRY and CDR2 is SYGVKD in the germline V gene. CDR3 length equals 14 residues. CDR3 sequence: CAISVGLAQETQYF. As DNA, the CDR3 is TGTGCCATCAGTGTGGGGCTAGCACAAGAGACCCAGTACTTC.

This chain connects TRBV12-3 or TRBV12-4 to TRBJ2-5, with unresolved D. Trimming shortened V by 5 bases and J by 4 bases, and 11 bases separated the two germline ends. The CDR3 extends over 13 amino acids. CDR3 nucleotide sequence: TGTGCCAGCAGTACGAGTCTGGGAGAGACCCAGTACTTC. This gives the protein CASSTSLGETQYF.